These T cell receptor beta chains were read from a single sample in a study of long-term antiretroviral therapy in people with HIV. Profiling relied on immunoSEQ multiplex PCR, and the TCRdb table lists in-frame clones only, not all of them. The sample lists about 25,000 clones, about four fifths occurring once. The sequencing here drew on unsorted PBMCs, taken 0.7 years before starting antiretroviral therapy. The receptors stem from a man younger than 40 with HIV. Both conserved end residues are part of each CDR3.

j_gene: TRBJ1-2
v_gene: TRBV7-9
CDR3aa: CASSLGGDQGGYTF

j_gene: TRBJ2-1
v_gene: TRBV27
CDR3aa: CASSLPAAGNEQFF

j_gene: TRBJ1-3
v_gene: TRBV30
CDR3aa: CAWSADRLSGNTIYF

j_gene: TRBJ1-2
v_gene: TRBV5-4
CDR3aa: CASSSEIRRGYTF

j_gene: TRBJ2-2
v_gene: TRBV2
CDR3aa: CATRGQGPPRNTGELFF

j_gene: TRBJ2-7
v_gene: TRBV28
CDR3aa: CASSLASYEQYF

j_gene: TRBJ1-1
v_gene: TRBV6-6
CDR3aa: CASSTNRLEAFF

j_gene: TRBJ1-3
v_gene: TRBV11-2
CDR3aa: CASSPGANTIYF

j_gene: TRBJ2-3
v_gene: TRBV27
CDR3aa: CASSTLATGPIGDTQYF

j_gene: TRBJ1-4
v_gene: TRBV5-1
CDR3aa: CASSPEMGGVGEKLFF

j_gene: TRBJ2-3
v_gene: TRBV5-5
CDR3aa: CASSLLPSGTDTQYF

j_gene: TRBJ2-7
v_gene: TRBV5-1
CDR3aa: CASSSPGQGGEQYF

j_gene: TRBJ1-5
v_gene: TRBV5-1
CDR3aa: CASSLTGIPNQPQHF

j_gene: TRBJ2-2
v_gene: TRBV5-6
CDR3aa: CASSLPKGERVTGELFF

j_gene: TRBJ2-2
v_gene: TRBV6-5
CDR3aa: CASSNQGGNTGELFF

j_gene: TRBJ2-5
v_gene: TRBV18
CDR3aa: CASSPVGGQETQYF

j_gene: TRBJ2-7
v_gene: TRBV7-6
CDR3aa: CASSRTSGGSYEQYF